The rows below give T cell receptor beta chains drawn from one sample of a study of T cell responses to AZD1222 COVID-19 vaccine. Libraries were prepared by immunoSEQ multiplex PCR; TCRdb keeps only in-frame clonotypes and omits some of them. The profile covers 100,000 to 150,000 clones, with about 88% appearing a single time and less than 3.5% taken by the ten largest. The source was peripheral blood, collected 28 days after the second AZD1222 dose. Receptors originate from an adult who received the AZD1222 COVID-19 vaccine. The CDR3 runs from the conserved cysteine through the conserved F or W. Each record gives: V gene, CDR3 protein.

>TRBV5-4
CASSLARGSPLHF
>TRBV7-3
CASSDGTSNSPLHF
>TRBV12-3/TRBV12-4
CASSLAAYEQYF
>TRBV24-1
CATSDRLAGGRYEQFF
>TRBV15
CATSRDGGINEKLFF
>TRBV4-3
CASSPRVGGRQTQYF
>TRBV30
CAWSSLGGSDTEAFF
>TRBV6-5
CASSYSETQYF
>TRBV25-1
CASGRGVSTEAFF
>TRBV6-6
CASSLTSVGTDTQYF
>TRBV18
CASSLDFSGNTIYF
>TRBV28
CASSLKRVINYGYTF
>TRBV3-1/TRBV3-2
CASSQVSFSGGGTEAFF
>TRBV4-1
CASSQGLAGKETQYF
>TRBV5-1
CASRWQAKETQYF
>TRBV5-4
CASSYSGTASDTQYF
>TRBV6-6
CASSLQPQHF
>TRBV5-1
CASSLVGSAYEQYF
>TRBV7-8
CASSFYNQPQHF
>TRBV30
CAWGSEGQATYEQYF
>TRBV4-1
CASSPRDRDTDTQYF
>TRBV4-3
CASSQEVQGRTYNSPLHF
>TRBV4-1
CASSQAGQGLNYGYTF
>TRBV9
CASSGGLGPDTQYF
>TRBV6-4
CASSGGAEAFF
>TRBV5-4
CASSPGTGLAGELFF
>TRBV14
CASSQGGGGTNYGYTF
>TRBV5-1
CASWGGGIQETQYF
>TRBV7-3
CASSLSAGGTRNEQFF
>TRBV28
CASREWGPQETQYF
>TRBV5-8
CASSLGTGAANTGELFF
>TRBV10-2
CASSEQGAEKLFF
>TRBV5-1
CASSLRQGGSEQYF
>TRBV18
CASSPKGASTEAFF
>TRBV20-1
CSVYPSNEQFF
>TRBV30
CAWSENSLREAFF
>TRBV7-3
CASSQTGPRETQYF
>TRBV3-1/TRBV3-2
CASSRNRADTQYF
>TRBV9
CASSVRSAAYYNEQFF
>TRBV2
CASSEGGLTLYEQYF
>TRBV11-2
CASSLVTPVNYGYTF
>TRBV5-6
CASSLTLGQGGPNEKLFF
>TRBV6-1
CASSEGLGVPTEAFF
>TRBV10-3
CAISENSWGVHQPQHF
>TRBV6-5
CASILQGVADTQYF
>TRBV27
CASSFWDSIYNEQFF
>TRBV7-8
CASSYDTGELFF
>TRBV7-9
CASSRQGDSGNTIYF
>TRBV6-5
CASSSGWTWNQPQHF